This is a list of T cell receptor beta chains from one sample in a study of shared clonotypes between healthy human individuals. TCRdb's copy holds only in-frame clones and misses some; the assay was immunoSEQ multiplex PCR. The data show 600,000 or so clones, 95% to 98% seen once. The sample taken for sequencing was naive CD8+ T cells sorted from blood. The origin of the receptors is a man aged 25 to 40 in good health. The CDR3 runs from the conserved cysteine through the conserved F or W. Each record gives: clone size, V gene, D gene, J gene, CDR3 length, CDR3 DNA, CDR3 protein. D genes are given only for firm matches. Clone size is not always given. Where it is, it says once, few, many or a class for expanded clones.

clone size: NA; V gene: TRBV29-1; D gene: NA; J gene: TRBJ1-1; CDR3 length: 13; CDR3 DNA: TGCAGCGTTGAAGGGGAAAGGAACACTGAAGCTTTCTTT; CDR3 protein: CSVEGERNTEAFF
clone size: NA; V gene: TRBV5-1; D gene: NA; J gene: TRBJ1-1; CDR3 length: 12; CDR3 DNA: TGCGCCAGCAGCGGAGACAGGCTAGAAGCTTTCTTT; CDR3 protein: CASSGDRLEAFF
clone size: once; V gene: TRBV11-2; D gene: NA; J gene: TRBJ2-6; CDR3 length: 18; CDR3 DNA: TGTGCCAGCAGCTTAGGTCTTCGTAAGGGCCCTGGGGCCAACGTCCTGACTTTC; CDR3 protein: CASSLGLRKGPGANVLTF
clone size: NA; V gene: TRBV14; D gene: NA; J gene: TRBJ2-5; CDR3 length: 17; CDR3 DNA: TGTGCCAGCAGCCCACATCCCGGAAAACAGGGTCGCGAGACCCAGTACTTC; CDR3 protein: CASSPHPGKQGRETQYF
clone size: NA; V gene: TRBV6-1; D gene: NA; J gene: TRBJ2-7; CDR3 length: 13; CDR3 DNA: TGTGCCAGCAGTGAAGTGAGTGGTTACGAGCAGTACTTC; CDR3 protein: CASSEVSGYEQYF
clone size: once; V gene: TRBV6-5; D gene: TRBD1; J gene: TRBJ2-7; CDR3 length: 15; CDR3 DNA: TGTGCCAGCAGTTCTCCGGGACAGGGCAGGAACGAGCAGTACTTC; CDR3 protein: CASSSPGQGRNEQYF
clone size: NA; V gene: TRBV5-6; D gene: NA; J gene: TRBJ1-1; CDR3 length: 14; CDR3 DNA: TGTGCCAGCAGCCTAACCAGGGGACGTACTGAAGCTTTCTTT; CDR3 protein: CASSLTRGRTEAFF
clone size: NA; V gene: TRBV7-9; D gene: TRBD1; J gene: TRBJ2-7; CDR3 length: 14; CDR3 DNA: TGTGCCAGCAGCTTAAGACAGGGGCTGTACGAGCAGTACTTC; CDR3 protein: CASSLRQGLYEQYF
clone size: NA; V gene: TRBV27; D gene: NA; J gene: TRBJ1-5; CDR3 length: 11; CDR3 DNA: TGTGCCAGCAGTGGCGGAGGGCCCCAGCATTTT; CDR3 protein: CASSGGGPQHF
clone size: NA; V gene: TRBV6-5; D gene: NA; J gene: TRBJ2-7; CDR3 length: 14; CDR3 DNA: TGTGCCAGCAGTTACGGGGCAGGGGCCTACGAGCAGTACTTC; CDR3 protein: CASSYGAGAYEQYF
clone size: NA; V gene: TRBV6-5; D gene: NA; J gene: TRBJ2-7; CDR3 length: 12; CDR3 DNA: TGTGCCACCATCGGTAGCTCCTACGAGCAGTACTTC; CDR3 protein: CATIGSSYEQYF
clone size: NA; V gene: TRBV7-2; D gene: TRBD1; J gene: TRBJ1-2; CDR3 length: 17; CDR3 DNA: TGTGCCAGCAGCTTAGTGCAGGGGGGAGTACTAAACTATGGCTACACCTTC; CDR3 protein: CASSLVQGGVLNYGYTF
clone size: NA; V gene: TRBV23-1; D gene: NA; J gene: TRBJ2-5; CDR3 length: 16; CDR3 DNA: TGCGCCAGCAGTCAATTCAAAGGGGTTTATTGGGAGACCCAGTACTTC; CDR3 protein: CASSQFKGVYWETQYF
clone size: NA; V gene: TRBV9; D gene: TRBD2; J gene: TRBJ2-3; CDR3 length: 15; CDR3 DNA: TGTGCCAGCAGCGTAGGACTAGCGCTCGGGGATACGCAGTATTTT; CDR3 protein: CASSVGLALGDTQYF
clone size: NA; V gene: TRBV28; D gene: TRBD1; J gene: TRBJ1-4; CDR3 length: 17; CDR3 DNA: TGTGCCAGCAGTTTATGGGGACAGGGGATAACTAATGAAAAACTGTTTTTT; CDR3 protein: CASSLWGQGITNEKLFF
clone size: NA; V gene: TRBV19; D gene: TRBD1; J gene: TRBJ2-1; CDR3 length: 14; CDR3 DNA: TGTGCCAGTGCACCGGGACAGGGGTACAATGAGCAGTTCTTC; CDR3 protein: CASAPGQGYNEQFF
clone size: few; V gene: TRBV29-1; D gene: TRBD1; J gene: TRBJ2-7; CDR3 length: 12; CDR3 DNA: TGCAGCGTTGAGGGACAGGCCTACGAGCAGTACTTC; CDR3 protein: CSVEGQAYEQYF
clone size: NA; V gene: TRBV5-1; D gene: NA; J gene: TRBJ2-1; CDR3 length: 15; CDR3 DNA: TGCGCCAGCAGCTTGGCCGGGGCCTTGATGTCTGAGCAGTTCTTC; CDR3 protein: CASSLAGALMSEQFF
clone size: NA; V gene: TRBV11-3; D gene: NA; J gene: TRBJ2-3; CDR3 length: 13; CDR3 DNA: TGTGCCAGCAGCTTAACTGAGATGCATACGCAGTATTTT; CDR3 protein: CASSLTEMHTQYF
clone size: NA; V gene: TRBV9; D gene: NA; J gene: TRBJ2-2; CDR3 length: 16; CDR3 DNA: TGTGCCAGCAGCACCCCACGGGACTCCAACACCGGGGAGCTGTTTTTT; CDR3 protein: CASSTPRDSNTGELFF
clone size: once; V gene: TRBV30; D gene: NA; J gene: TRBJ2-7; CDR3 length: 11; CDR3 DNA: TGTGCCTGGAGCGTCAGCTACGAGCAGTACTTC; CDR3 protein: CAWSVSYEQYF
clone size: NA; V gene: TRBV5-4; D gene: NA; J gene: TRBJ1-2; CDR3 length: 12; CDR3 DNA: TGTGCCAGCAGCTTAGAGAACTATGGCTACACCTTC; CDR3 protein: CASSLENYGYTF
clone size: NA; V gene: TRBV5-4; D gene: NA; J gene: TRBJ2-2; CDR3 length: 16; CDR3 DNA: TGTGCCAGCAGCCCGCGGGACAGATCGAGCACCGGGGAGCTGTTTTTT; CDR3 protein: CASSPRDRSSTGELFF
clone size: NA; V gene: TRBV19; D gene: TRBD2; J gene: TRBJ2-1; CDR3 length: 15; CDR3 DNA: TGTGCCAGTAGTTTTAGCGGGAGCTCCTACAATGAGCAGTTCTTC; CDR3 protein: CASSFSGSSYNEQFF
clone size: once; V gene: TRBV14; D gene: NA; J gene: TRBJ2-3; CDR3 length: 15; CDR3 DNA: TGTGCCAGCAGCCAAGTCCAGTCATGGACAGATACGCAGTATTTT; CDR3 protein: CASSQVQSWTDTQYF
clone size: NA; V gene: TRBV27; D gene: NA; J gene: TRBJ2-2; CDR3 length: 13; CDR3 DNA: TGTGCCAGCAGTTTATCGGCCACCGGGGAGCTGTTTTTT; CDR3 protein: CASSLSATGELFF
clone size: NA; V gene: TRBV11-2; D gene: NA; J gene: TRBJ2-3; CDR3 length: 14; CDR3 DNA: TGTGCCAGCAGCTTAATCCAGGGACTCTCCACGCAGTATTTT; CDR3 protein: CASSLIQGLSTQYF
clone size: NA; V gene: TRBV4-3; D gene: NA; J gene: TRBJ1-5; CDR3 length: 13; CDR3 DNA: TGCGCCAGCAGCCAAGGGTTCAATCAGCCCCAGCATTTT; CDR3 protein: CASSQGFNQPQHF
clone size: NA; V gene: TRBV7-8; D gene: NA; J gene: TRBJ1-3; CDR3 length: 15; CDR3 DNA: TGTGCCAGCAGCTTACGGGTAGACTCTGGAAACACCATATATTTT; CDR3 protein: CASSLRVDSGNTIYF
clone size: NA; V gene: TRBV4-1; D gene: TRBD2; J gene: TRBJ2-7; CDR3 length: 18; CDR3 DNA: TGCGCCAGCAGCCAAGACCCGTTGACTAGCGGGCGCGGGCGGGAGCAGTACTTC; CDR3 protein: CASSQDPLTSGRGREQYF
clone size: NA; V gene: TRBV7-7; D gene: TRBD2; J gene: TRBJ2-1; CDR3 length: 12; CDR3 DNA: TGTGCCAGCAGCCAAGCGGGAGGGCCTCGTTTCTTC; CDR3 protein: CASSQAGGPRFF
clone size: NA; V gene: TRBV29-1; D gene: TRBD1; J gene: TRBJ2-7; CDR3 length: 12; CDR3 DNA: TGCAGCGCGGGACAGGTCGCCTACGAGCAGTACTTC; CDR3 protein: CSAGQVAYEQYF
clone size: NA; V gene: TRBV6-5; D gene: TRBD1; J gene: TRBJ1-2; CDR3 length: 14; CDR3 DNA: TGTGCCAGCAGCAACTCCCGGGACAGGGATGGCTACACCTTC; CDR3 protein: CASSNSRDRDGYTF
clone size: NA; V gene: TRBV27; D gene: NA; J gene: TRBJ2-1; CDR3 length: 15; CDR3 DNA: TGTGCCACCGACACCCTCCCCGTGAGTACCAATGAGCAGTTCTTC; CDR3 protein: CATDTLPVSTNEQFF
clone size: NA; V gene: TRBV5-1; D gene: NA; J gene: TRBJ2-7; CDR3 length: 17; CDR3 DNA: TGCGCCAGCAGCTTTGGGGGGGACAGGCTCCCCTTCTACGAGCAGTACTTC; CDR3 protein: CASSFGGDRLPFYEQYF
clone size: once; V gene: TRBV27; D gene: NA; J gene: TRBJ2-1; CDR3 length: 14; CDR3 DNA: TGTGCCAGCAGTTTACAAGGACTCACCTCTGAGCAGTTCTTC; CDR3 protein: CASSLQGLTSEQFF
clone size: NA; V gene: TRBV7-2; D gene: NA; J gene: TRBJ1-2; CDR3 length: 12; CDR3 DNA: TGTGCCAGCAGCTTGGGCGGTCCAGGGTACACCTTC; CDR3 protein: CASSLGGPGYTF
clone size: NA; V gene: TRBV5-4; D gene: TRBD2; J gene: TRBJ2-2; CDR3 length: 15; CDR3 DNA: TGTGCCAGCAGCTTGGGGTGGGGAGGGACCGGGGAGCTGTTTTTT; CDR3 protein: CASSLGWGGTGELFF
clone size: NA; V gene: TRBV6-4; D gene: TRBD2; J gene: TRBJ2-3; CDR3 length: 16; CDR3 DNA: TGTGCCAGCAGTTTTCTAGCGGGAGGTCTCACAGATACGCAGTATTTT; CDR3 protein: CASSFLAGGLTDTQYF
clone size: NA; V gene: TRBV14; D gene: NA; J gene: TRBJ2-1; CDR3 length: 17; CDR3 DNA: TGTGCCAGCAGCCAACCAGGGTTCCGGGACCGGGGGAATGAGCAGTTCTTC; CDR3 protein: CASSQPGFRDRGNEQFF
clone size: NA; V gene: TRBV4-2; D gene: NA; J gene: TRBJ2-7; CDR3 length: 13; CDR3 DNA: TGTGCCAGCAGCCAAGCCGGGACCTACGAGCAGTACTTC; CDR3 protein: CASSQAGTYEQYF
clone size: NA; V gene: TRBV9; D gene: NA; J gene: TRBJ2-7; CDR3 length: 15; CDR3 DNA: TGTGCCAGCAGCGTAGGGACGACCGTTTTGGACGAGCAGTACTTC; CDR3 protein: CASSVGTTVLDEQYF
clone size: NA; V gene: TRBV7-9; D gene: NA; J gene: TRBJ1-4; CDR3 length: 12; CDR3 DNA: TGTGCCAGCAGCTTAAGGCCCGGTGAACTGTTTTTT; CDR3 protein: CASSLRPGELFF
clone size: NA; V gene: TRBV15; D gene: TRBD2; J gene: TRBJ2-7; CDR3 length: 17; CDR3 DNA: TGTGCCACCAGCAGAGTGACTAGCGGCTATCCAGACTACGAGCAGTACTTC; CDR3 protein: CATSRVTSGYPDYEQYF
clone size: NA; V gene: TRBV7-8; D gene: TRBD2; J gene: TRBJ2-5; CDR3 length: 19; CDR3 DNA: TGTGCCAGCAGCCTAGGCGGGCCAACCCTAGCGGGACGGCAAGAGACCCAGTACTTC; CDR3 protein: CASSLGGPTLAGRQETQYF
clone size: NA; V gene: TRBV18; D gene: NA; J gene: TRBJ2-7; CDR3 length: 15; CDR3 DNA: TGTGCCAGCTCACGGACCGCGACTGACTCCTACGAGCAGTACTTC; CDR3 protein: CASSRTATDSYEQYF
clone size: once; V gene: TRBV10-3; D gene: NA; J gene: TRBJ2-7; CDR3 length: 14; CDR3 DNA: TGTGCCATCAGTGAGAACAGCGTCTCCTACGAGCAGTACTTC; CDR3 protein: CAISENSVSYEQYF
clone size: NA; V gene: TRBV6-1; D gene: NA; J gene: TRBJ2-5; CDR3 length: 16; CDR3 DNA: TGTGCCAGCAGTGAAGCTTGGGCAGCTTACCAAGAGACCCAGTACTTC; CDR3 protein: CASSEAWAAYQETQYF
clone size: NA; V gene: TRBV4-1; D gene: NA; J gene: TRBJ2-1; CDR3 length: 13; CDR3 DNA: TGCGCCAGCAGCCCTGCAGGGGAATATGAGCAGTTCTTC; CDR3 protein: CASSPAGEYEQFF
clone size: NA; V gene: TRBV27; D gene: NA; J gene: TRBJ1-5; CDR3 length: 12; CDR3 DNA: TGTGCCAGCAGCCGACCCAATCAGCCCCAGCATTTT; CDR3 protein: CASSRPNQPQHF
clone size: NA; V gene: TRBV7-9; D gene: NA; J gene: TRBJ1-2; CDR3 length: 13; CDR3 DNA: TGTGCCAGCAGCTTAGAGGTACTGGTGGGCTACACCTTC; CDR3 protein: CASSLEVLVGYTF
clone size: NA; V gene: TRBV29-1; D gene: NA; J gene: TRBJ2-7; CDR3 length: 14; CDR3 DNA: TGCAGCGTCCCTAGGGACAGCGGGCCCTACGAGCAGTACTTC; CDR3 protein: CSVPRDSGPYEQYF
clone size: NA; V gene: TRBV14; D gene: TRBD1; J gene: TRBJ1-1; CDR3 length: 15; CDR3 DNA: TGTGCCAGCAGTCAGCAGGGGGCTGGATGGACTGAAGCTTTCTTT; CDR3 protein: CASSQQGAGWTEAFF